Following are 32 T cell receptor beta chains from one sample sequenced in a study of breast tumors, draining lymph nodes, adjacent tissues. TCRdb re-derived calls from the multiplex PCR reads in MiXCR, one entry per CDR3 protein. The repertoire includes 70,000 to 95,000 distinct CDR3 sequences, approximately 19% of them detected once, and about 2.2% sits in the top ten. The lymph nodes were axillary draining lymph nodes from breast cancer patients. Sequencing used axillary lymph node tissue. These receptor sequences come from a female donor with breast cancer. Some clones in this sample may be carry-over from other donors' samples.

The sample holds many counts of this clonotype. This rearrangement joins TRBV5-6 to TRBJ2-1; D uncertain. The CDR3 loop spans 13 amino acids. Germline CDR1 reads SGHDT; CDR2 reads YYEEEE. V shed 2 bases and J shed 6 bases, with 9 bases lying between them. The CDR3 is CASSLPVSNEQFF. The CDR3 DNA is TGTGCCAGCAGCTTACCGGTCTCCAATGAGCAGTTCTTC.

This clonotype has ten or more counts. The genes are TRBV7-2 and TRBJ2-1; D perhaps matches TRBD2 (7 bases). The V end was cut by 5 bases, the J end by 14 bases, with 16 bases between. Germline V gene lookup returns CDR1 SGHTA and CDR2 FQGNSA. The CDR3 extends over 12 amino acids. CDR3 in DNA: TGTGCCAGCAGCCGAGAGGGGGGGGCTAAGTTCTTC. Amino acids: CASSREGGAKFF.

Ten or more counts support this clonotype. This chain joins TRBV19 and TRBJ1-5, with a possible D match to TRBD1 (6 bases). V was pared by 5 bases and J by 0 bases, with 11 bases between. The CDR3 has 15 amino acids. CDR1 is LNHDA, CDR2 SQIVND, per germline (reference sequence). DNA of the CDR3: TGTGCCAGTAGTTTCCGACAGGATAGCAATCAGCCCCAGCATTTT. Translated: CASSFRQDSNQPQHF.

This clonotype has ten or more counts. The genes are TRBV7-2 and TRBJ2-3; D call uncertain. The germline V and J ends were trimmed by 5 bases and 2 bases, with 14 bases remaining between them. The length of the CDR3 is 15 residues. The V gene's germline CDR1 is SGHTA and CDR2 FQGNSA. CDR3 residues: CASSPNALFTDTQYF. In DNA, the CDR3 is TGTGCCAGCAGCCCGAACGCGCTTTTCACAGATACGCAGTATTTT.

This clonotype was recorded at least ten times. V and J are TRBV29-1 and TRBJ2-5; perhaps TRBD2 as D (5 bases). Germline V gene data show CDR1 as SQVTM and CDR2 as ANQGSEA. With 4 bases removed from V and 5 bases from J, the gap between germline ends came to 14 bases. CDR3 length equals 13 residues. The CDR3 DNA sequence: TGCAGCGTTGTCCCCCTAGCCGGGGAGACCCAGTACTTC. Encoded protein: CSVVPLAGETQYF.

To note about this clonotype: This may stem from a read error, because a much larger clone lies one nucleotide away. This chain links TRBV3-1 with TRBJ1-6; maybe TRBD1 (5 bases). From germline, CDR1 is LGHDT and CDR2 YNNKEL (reference sequence). The CDR3 length is 14 residues. The CDR3 here is CASSQGRGNSPHHF. The CDR3 DNA reads TGTGCCAGCAGCCAGGGGAGGGGAAACTCACCCCACCACTTT.

This clonotype was observed a handful of times. The chain is built from TRBV30 and TRBJ2-7; 9 bases match TRBD1. There are 14 residues in the CDR3. Trimming removed 2 bases from V and 2 bases from J; junction bases left unmatched: 4. Germline V lookup: CDR1 GTSNPN, CDR2 SVGIG (reference sequence). CDR3 protein: CAWSSGTGPYEQYF. The CDR3, as DNA: TGTGCCTGGAGTTCCGGGACAGGGCCCTACGAGCAGTACTTC.

The table lists this clonotype with many counts. The CDR3 loop is CASEGSGPYNEQFF. The DNA for the CDR3 is TGTGCCAGCGAGGGTAGCGGTCCCTACAATGAGCAGTTCTTC. This chain joins TRBV7-9 and TRBJ2-1, with D perhaps matching TRBD2 (6 bases). V was cut by 8 bases and J by 2 bases, with 13 bases left in between. The CDR3 is 14 amino acids. Germline lookup yields CDR1 SEHNR and CDR2 FQNEAQ (reference sequence).

In DNA form, the CDR3 reads TGTGCCAGCAGCCCGGCGATTTTGCGGGAGCAAGAGACCCAGTACTTC. This codes for CASSPAILREQETQYF. The chain couples TRBV28 to TRBJ2-5; the match to TRBD2 covers 7 bases. Germline assignment: CDR1 MDHEN and CDR2 SYDVKM. This CDR3 has 16 residues. Unmatched junction bases numbered 12, after V lost 6 bases and J lost 2 bases.

The chain employs TRBV28 and TRBJ2-3, with no clear D. The germline gives CDR1 MDHEN, CDR2 SYDVKM. This CDR3 has 12 amino acids. Trimming took off 6 bases at V and 6 bases at J, with 10 bases between the two ends. The CDR3 DNA reads TGTGCCAGCAGCCCCCCTCACGATACGCAGTATTTT. Its translation: CASSPPHDTQYF.

Turning to this clonotype: A much bigger clone sits one base away, suggesting this may be a read error. V usage is TRBV5-1 and J usage is TRBJ2-5, with 9 bases lining up with TRBD1. The CDR3 consists of 14 residues. From germline, CDR1 is SGHRS and CDR2 YFSETQ. V gave up 5 bases and J gave up 5 bases; unmatched junction bases: 7. The CDR3 region has the DNA TGCGCCAGCAGAACCGGGACAGGGAGGGAGACCCAGTACTTC. This translates into CASRTGTGRETQYF.

This chain joins TRBV6-1 and TRBJ2-1; no firm D call. Trimming cost V 6 bases and J 2 bases, with 8 bases left between them. The CDR3 runs to 13 residues. Germline V gene sequence: CDR1 MNHNS, CDR2 SASEGT. In DNA form, the CDR3 reads TGTGCCAGCAGAACATCCGCCTACAATGAGCAGTTCTTC. Protein sequence: CASRTSAYNEQFF.

This clonotype was seen ten or more times. The rearrangement joins TRBV9 to TRBJ1-4, with 8 bases aligning to TRBD1. V lost 0 bases, J lost 4 bases, and 2 bases stayed unmatched. The CDR3 sequence is 15 residues long. Germline loops: CDR1 SGDLS, CDR2 YYNGEE. The CDR3 spells CASSVEQGDNEKLFF. CDR3 bases: TGTGCCAGCAGCGTAGAACAGGGGGATAATGAAAAACTGTTTTTT.

Worth noting for this clonotype: With a much larger clone just one base away, this may be a read error. The chain uses TRBV30 and TRBJ1-5; D is perhaps TRBD1 (5 bases). Germline V gene lookup returns CDR1 GTSNPN and CDR2 SVGIG (reference sequence). This CDR3 spans 13 amino acids. The V gene lost 5 bases and the J gene lost 7 bases, with 15 bases spanning the gap. In nucleotides, the CDR3 is TGTGCCTGGGGCGGGGGAGGGAACCAGCCCCAGCATTTT. As protein: CAWGGGGNQPQHF.

This clonotype was seen more than once but under ten times. The chain couples TRBV5-1 to TRBJ2-5; 10 bases are shared with TRBD2. This CDR3 is built from 15 residues. CDR1 is SGHRS and CDR2 is YFSETQ in the germline V gene. V dropped 4 bases and J dropped 5; count of bases not matched to a gene: 8. CDR3 in amino acids: CASSLLAGDGETQYF. CDR3 DNA: TGCGCCAGCAGCCTCCTAGCGGGAGACGGGGAGACCCAGTACTTC.

This clonotype was detected many times. This rearrangement joins TRBV12-3 or TRBV12-4 to TRBJ1-2; 9 positions agree with TRBD1. V lost 5 bases to trimming and J lost 6 bases; unmatched junction nucleotides: 4. CDR3 length equals 13 residues. The CDR3: CASSQWTGDGYTF. CDR3 bases: TGTGCCAGCAGTCAGTGGACAGGGGATGGCTACACCTTC.

In its sample, this clonotype was seen many times. The rearrangement links TRBV6-1 to TRBJ1-6; D remains unclear. This CDR3 contains 14 residues. Trimming pared 6 bases from V and 4 bases from J, leaving 10 bases between. Germline V lookup: CDR1 MNHNS, CDR2 SASEGT. CDR3 residues: CASSSGPYNSPLHF. The CDR3, as DNA: TGTGCCAGCAGCTCCGGGCCGTATAATTCACCCCTCCACTTT.

The V gene is TRBV20-1, the J gene TRBJ1-4; 8 bases align to TRBD1. Germline V gives CDR1 DFQATT, CDR2 SNEGSKA (reference sequence). Trimming removed 1 base from V and 11 bases from J; junction bases left unmatched: 12. This CDR3 spans 15 amino acids. The CDR3 DNA reads TGCAGTGCTAGAGGGATACAGGGGGAGGAAAACAAACTGTTTTTT. This gives the protein CSARGIQGEENKLFF.

Turning to this clonotype: A read error is possible here, since a much larger clone lies one base away. V gene TRBV6-2 or TRBV6-3 combines with J gene TRBJ2-7, with a weak D call TRBD1 (6 bases). The CDR3 covers 13 residues. V was shortened by 4 bases and J by 7 bases, with 14 bases between the two germline ends. The germline V gene has CDR1 MNHEY and CDR2 SVGEGT. This chain's CDR3 is CASSWGGGNEQYF. The CDR3 DNA reads as TGTGCCAGCAGTTGGGGTGGGGGCAATGAGCAGTACTTC.

The table lists this clonotype with a few counts. This chain uses TRBV30 with TRBJ2-5, with D tentatively TRBD2 (5 bases). Germline V gene lookup returns CDR1 GTSNPN and CDR2 SVGIG (reference sequence). Trimming took off 0 bases at V and 4 bases at J, with 6 bases between the two ends. This CDR3 is built from 12 residues. CDR3 sequence reads: CAWSVAGETQYF. In DNA, the CDR3 is TGTGCCTGGAGTGTCGCGGGAGAGACCCAGTACTTC.

The V call is TRBV12-3 or TRBV12-4, the J call TRBJ2-1; TRBD1 matches at 7 bases. With the DNA end fitting TRBJ2-7 better, the J assignment may be wrong. CDR3 size: 15 residues. In DNA, the CDR3 is TGTGCCAGCAGCCCGGACAGGTCCCACTACAATGAGCAGTACTTC. This sequence encodes CASSPDRSHYNEQYF.

To note about this clonotype: A much larger clone is a single base away; this may be a read error. The chain recombines TRBV13 with TRBJ2-1; possible D gene TRBD2, 5 bases. CDR3 length: 12 residues. Germline V gene lookup returns CDR1 PRHDT and CDR2 FYEKMQ (reference sequence). In nucleotides, the CDR3 is TGTGCCGGCAGCCCCGGACTGGTTGAGCAGTTCTTC. Translation gives CAGSPGLVEQFF.

This clonotype was counted between two and nine times. This chain joins TRBV27 and TRBJ2-2; 10 bases are shared with TRBD2. In germline, CDR1 is MNHEY, CDR2 SMNVEV (reference sequence). This CDR3 is 14 amino acids long. V dropped 10 bases and J dropped 5; count of bases not matched to a gene: 7. The CDR3 DNA reads as TGTGCCACCAAAGCGGGAGGGCGAACCGGGGAGCTGTTTTTT. It encodes CATKAGGRTGELFF.

This clonotype was picked up a small number of times. This could be a read error, since a much larger clone is one nucleotide away. This chain uses TRBV12-3 or TRBV12-4 with TRBJ2-3, with 9 bases that match TRBD2. This CDR3 has 14 amino acids. The CDR3, as DNA: TGTGCCGGCAGTTTCGGGACTAGCAAAGATACGCAGTATTTT. It yields the protein CAGSFGTSKDTQYF.

The sample holds many counts of this clonotype. The chain recombines TRBV20-1 with TRBJ2-3; D is ambiguous. The CDR3 consists of 12 residues. V lost 6 bases, J lost 4 bases, and 11 bases lay in between. The germline gives CDR1 DFQATT, CDR2 SNEGSKA (reference sequence). The CDR3 bases are TGCAGTGCAGAAGAGAGACCAGATACGCAGTATTTT. Translated, it gives CSAEERPDTQYF.

This clonotype appeared many times. The chain has TRBV6-5 and TRBJ2-1; perhaps D is TRBD1 or TRBD2 (5 bases each). The germline V and J ends were trimmed by 0 bases and 10 bases, with 10 bases remaining between them. The CDR3 loop spans 13 amino acids. The germline gives CDR1 MNHEY, CDR2 SVGAGI. CDR3 in amino acids: CASSYSPRDEQFF. The CDR3 bases are TGTGCCAGCAGTTACTCTCCCCGGGACGAGCAGTTCTTC.

This clonotype has ten or more counts. CDR3 region: CASSLGGVNEKLFF. CDR3 coding DNA: TGCGCCAGCAGCTTGGGCGGAGTTAATGAAAAACTGTTTTTT. This chain uses TRBV5-1 with TRBJ1-4; D unresolved. The germline gives CDR1 SGHRS, CDR2 YFSETQ. V shed 0 bases and J shed 4 bases, with 7 bases lying between them. The CDR3 totals 14 residues.

Note on this clonotype: This clone may be a read error of a much larger clone one base away. This is likely a read error, given that the CDR3 carries no conserved phenylalanine or tryptophan at its end. The V gene is TRBV2, the J gene TRBJ2-5, with 11 nucleotides matching TRBD1. The V segment lost 5 bases and the J segment 4 bases; nucleotides outside the gene matches: 3. Germline CDR1 reads SNHLY; CDR2 reads FYNNEI. CDR3 size: 14 residues. This CDR3 is CASSLDRGPETQYS. The CDR3 DNA follows: TGTGCCAGCAGTCTGGACAGGGGGCCAGAGACCCAGTACTCC.

In its sample, this clonotype was seen many times. V and J are TRBV11-3 and TRBJ2-7, with 11 bases lining up with TRBD2. With V trimmed by 6 bases and J by 2 bases, 6 bases remained unmatched. The CDR3 is made up of 15 amino acids. Germline values: CDR1 SGHNT, CDR2 YENEEA. For the CDR3, the DNA is TGTGCCAGCAGTTTGACTAGCGGGGTAACCTACGAGCAGTACTTC. Amino acids: CASSLTSGVTYEQYF.

Note on this clonotype: This may stem from a read error, because a much larger clone lies one nucleotide away. The chain couples TRBV5-1 to TRBJ1-4, with a weak D call TRBD1 (6 bases). CDR3 length equals 14 residues. CDR1 is SGHRS and CDR2 is YFSETQ in the germline V gene. The CDR3 is CACREGQGPEKLFF. CDR3 sequence (DNA): TGCGCCTGCAGAGAAGGGCAGGGGCCAGAAAAACTGTTTTTT. Supplemented by reference TRBV5-1 and TRBJ1-4, the full variable domain reads KAGVTQTPRYLIKTRGQQVTLSCSPISGHRSVSWYQQTPGQGLQFLFEYFSETQRNKGNFPGRFSGRQFSNSRSEMNVSTLELGDSALYLCACREGQGPEKLFFGSGTQLSVL.

This clonotype was seen a handful of times. The rearrangement joins TRBV18 to TRBJ1-6, with 7 nucleotides matching TRBD1. Trimming removed 6 bases from V and 7 bases from J; junction bases left unmatched: 3. Germline CDR1 KGHSH, CDR2 LQKENI. This CDR3 is built from 13 residues. CDR3 bases: TGTGCCAGCTCGGGGACAGAAAATTCACCCCTCCACTTT. Amino acids: CASSGTENSPLHF.

In this sample, this clonotype turned up once. This rearrangement joins TRBV28 to TRBJ2-1; 12 bases align to TRBD2. CDR3 size: 18 residues. The junction had 12 bases not matched to a gene; V was cut back by 5 bases and J by 4 bases. Germline assignment: CDR1 MDHEN and CDR2 SYDVKM. The CDR3 here is CASSRPSGRALPYNEQFF. As DNA, the CDR3 is TGTGCCAGCAGTCGGCCTAGCGGGAGGGCCCTACCTTACAATGAGCAGTTCTTC. The whole variable domain, remainder taken from reference TRBV28 and TRBJ2-1, is DVKVTQSSRYLVKRTGEKVFLECVQDMDHENMFWYRQDPGLGLRLIYFSYDVKMKEKGDIPEGYSVSREKKERFSLILESASTNQTSMYLCASSRPSGRALPYNEQFFGPGTRLTVL.